What follows describes a single T cell receptor beta chain. This record belongs to a study of technical replicates of blood from a few donors. The germline V and J ends were trimmed by 4 bases and 0 bases, with 9 bases remaining between them. The CDR3 has 14 residues. Germline V gene data show CDR1 as MNHEY and CDR2 as SVGAGI. Data came from immunoSEQ multiplex PCR; TCRdb stores just in-frame clones and leaves some out. The data contain 60,000 to 85,000 clones, 94% of them singletons. The sample was T cells isolated from PBMCs. The TCR originated in a human donor in good health. J is TRBJ1-1 and V is TRBV6-5; D is perhaps TRBD1 (5 bases). CDR3 region: CASSWTDMNTEAFF. The CDR3 region has the DNA TGTGCCAGCAGTTGGACGGACATGAACACTGAAGCTTTCTTT.